This TCR beta chain was captured by sequencing in a study of CD8 T cells in ankylosing spondylitis. Findings and caveats of the study: Ankylosing spondylitis blood appeared to carry a characteristic TCR beta motif of roughly eight highly homologous variants.

There are a few counts of this clonotype. Its specificity is not known. TCRdb re-called the 5' RACE reads with MiXCR, one entry per CDR3 protein. The sample has some 330,000 distinct CDR3 sequences; 8% are singletons. The sequenced sample was blood, either unsorted or a sorted T cell fraction (not recorded which). The source is a male donor with ankylosing spondylitis.

CDR3 coding DNA: TGTGCCACCAGCAGAGACATAGCGGGCCACTCCTACAATGAGCAGTTCTTC. It codes for CATSRDIAGHSYNEQFF. The rearrangement links TRBV15 to TRBJ2-1; 7 nucleotides align to TRBD2. CDR3 length: 17 amino acids. V dropped 0 bases and J dropped 0; count of bases not matched to a gene: 5. Per germline, CDR1 LNHNV and CDR2 YYDKDF (reference sequence).